This T cell receptor (beta chain) was obtained from a study of blood T cell repertoires in COVID-19. Authors' analysis steps: Estimates of nucleated cell counts were drawn from the amplification of reference gene primers. The assay was immunoSEQ multiplex PCR, and TCRdb's table has in-frame clones only and misses some. Clone size and the V and J calls come from that table; the DNA yielded D and trimming. The sample holds about 270,000 clones; approximately 85% are singletons and the top ten take about 10%. V lost 3 bases, J lost 5 bases, and 6 bases stayed unmatched. There are 14 residues in the CDR3. Germline CDR1 and CDR2: SGHRS and YFSETQ.

This TCR was sampled from a woman between 70 and 85 years old with acute or convalescent COVID-19. This rearrangement joins TRBV5-1 to TRBJ1-1; 8 bases match TRBD1. Sequencing input: peripheral blood. The CDR3 coding sequence is TGCGCCAGCAGCTCGACAGGGGAAACGACTGAAGCTTTCTTT. Residues: CASSSTGETTEAFF.